These T cell receptor beta chains were read from a single sample in a study of blood T cell repertoires in COVID-19. Sequencing was performed with immunoSEQ multiplex PCR; in TCRdb, only in-frame clones are kept and a portion is missing. The sample contains 300,000 to 350,000 clones, 80% to 90% of which appear only once. The sample was PBMCs or T cells enriched from blood (not recorded which). These receptors all stem from a man aged 30-40 years who had recovered from COVID-19. Each CDR3 is given with its conserved first and last residue. D genes are given only for firm matches. The size field is filled for only some rows; it gives once, few, many or a size class.

clone size,V gene,D gene,J gene,CDR3 DNA,CDR3 protein
many,TRBV28,.,TRBJ2-2,TGTGCCAGCAGCTCCAGGGGCACCGGGGAGCTGTTTTTT,CASSSRGTGELFF
.,TRBV5-1,.,TRBJ2-5,TGCGCCAGCAGCTTACACCTGGAGACCCAGTACTTC,CASSLHLETQYF
once,TRBV11-2,TRBD2,TRBJ2-3,TGTGCCAGCAGTTCGAATAGCGGGGTGAGGAGCACAGATACGCAGTATTTT,CASSSNSGVRSTDTQYF
once,TRBV28,TRBD1,TRBJ1-5,TGTGCCAGCAGTTTGGGACAGGGACGTCAGCCCCAGCATTTT,CASSLGQGRQPQHF
.,TRBV4-2,TRBD1,TRBJ1-5,TGTGCCAGCAGCCAAGATCTGGAGGGACAGGGTAGCAATCAGCCCCAGCATTTT,CASSQDLEGQGSNQPQHF
.,TRBV9,TRBD1,TRBJ1-1,TGTGCCAGCAGCTTGACCCCGACAGGGGGCCACACTGAAGCTTTCTTT,CASSLTPTGGHTEAFF
.,TRBV5-4,TRBD1,TRBJ2-7,TGTGCCAGCAGCTTGACAGGGGGCGACGAGCAGTACTTC,CASSLTGGDEQYF
.,TRBV18,TRBD1,TRBJ1-2,TGTGCCAGCTCACCACCGGGACAGGGGACTTCTGGCTACACCTTC,CASSPPGQGTSGYTF
.,TRBV5-1,TRBD1,TRBJ2-2,TGCGCCAGCAGCTTGCCGACAGGGGGTCTTTTCGGGGAGCTGTTTTTT,CASSLPTGGLFGELFF
.,TRBV24-1,.,TRBJ2-1,TGTGCCACCAGTGACCCGGCGGGGGCGGGCAATGAGCAGTTCTTC,CATSDPAGAGNEQFF
.,TRBV12-3/TRBV12-4,.,TRBJ1-3,TGTGCCAGCAGTAGCGGGACAACCATATATTTT,CASSSGTTIYF
.,TRBV9,.,TRBJ2-3,TGTGCCAGCAGCGTTTCGGACACAGGTACGCAGTATTTT,CASSVSDTGTQYF
once,TRBV2,TRBD1,TRBJ1-2,TGTGCCAGCACCGGGACAGTTAACTATGGCTACACCTTC,CASTGTVNYGYTF
.,TRBV7-6,TRBD1,TRBJ2-7,TGTGCCAGCAGCTTGGCAGGACAGGTATACGAGCAGTACTTC,CASSLAGQVYEQYF
.,TRBV28,.,TRBJ2-1,TGTGCCAGCAGTCAAACGAGGGAGTTCTTC,CASSQTREFF
.,TRBV11-2,.,TRBJ1-1,TGTGCCAGCAGCCCCGGACAGTATGTGAACACTGAAGCTTTCTTT,CASSPGQYVNTEAFF
.,TRBV5-5,.,TRBJ1-2,TGTGCCAGCAGCTTGACCATGACGGCGGGGGCCGGGGGCTACACCTTC,CASSLTMTAGAGGYTF
.,TRBV21-1,.,TRBJ2-7,TGTGCCAGCAGCACCGCAGGGGGCGGTCTCTCCTACGAGCAGTACTTC,CASSTAGGGLSYEQYF
.,TRBV7-8,.,TRBJ2-3,TGTGCCAGCACGCGAAGTGGACAGCTTTTCACAGATACGCAGTATTTT,CASTRSGQLFTDTQYF
.,TRBV5-4,.,TRBJ2-7,TGTGCCAGCAGCTTGGGAGTCGTCACCTACGAGCAGTACTTC,CASSLGVVTYEQYF
.,TRBV6-5,.,TRBJ2-2,TGTGCCAGCAGTTACGGGGCCCACACCGGGGAGCTGTTTTTT,CASSYGAHTGELFF
.,TRBV11-2,.,TRBJ2-1,TGTGCCAGCAGCCGTCAGGGGAATGAGCAGTTCTTC,CASSRQGNEQFF
.,TRBV9,.,TRBJ1-5,TGTGCCAGCAGCGTAGCGGGGGATTGGAATCAGCCCCAGCATTTT,CASSVAGDWNQPQHF
few,TRBV9,.,TRBJ2-7,TGTGCCAGCAGCGTAGGGACTCACCTCCGGAACGAGCAGTACTTC,CASSVGTHLRNEQYF
.,TRBV9,.,TRBJ2-3,TGTGCCAGCAGCGTATCCCCTTGGGGCAGCACAGATACGCAGTATTTT,CASSVSPWGSTDTQYF
.,TRBV9,.,TRBJ1-2,TGTGCCAGCAGCCCAGACAGTCTCGGCTATGGCTACACCTTC,CASSPDSLGYGYTF
.,TRBV12-3/TRBV12-4,.,TRBJ2-5,TGTGCCAGCAGCTATCAGGGGTGGGAGACCCAGTACTTC,CASSYQGWETQYF
.,TRBV12-3/TRBV12-4,TRBD1,TRBJ2-7,TGTGCCAGCAGTCGGGACAGCTCCTATGAGCAGTACTTC,CASSRDSSYEQYF
once,TRBV6-5,TRBD2,TRBJ2-1,TGTGCCAGCAGATCCGGCGGGGGGAATGAGCAGTTCTTC,CASRSGGGNEQFF
.,TRBV28,.,TRBJ2-6,TGTGCCAGCAGTTTAGGGGACAGCGGGCCCTCTGGGGCCAACGTCCTGACTTTC,CASSLGDSGPSGANVLTF
.,TRBV14,.,TRBJ1-6,TGTGCCAGCAGCCAAGATAGCTGGGGAACGGGACACAGCTATAATTCACCCCTCCACTTT,CASSQDSWGTGHSYNSPLHF
.,TRBV12-5,.,TRBJ1-1,TGTGCTAGTGCCTGGCAGGGGAACACTGAAGCTTTCTTT,CASAWQGNTEAFF
.,TRBV4-2,.,TRBJ1-2,TGTGCCAGCAGCCAAGATAAAGCCTTCTGGGGCTACACCTTC,CASSQDKAFWGYTF
.,TRBV19,TRBD1,TRBJ1-5,TGTGCCAGTAACCCGGACAGGGGAGGGCAGCCCCAGCATTTT,CASNPDRGGQPQHF
.,TRBV28,TRBD1,TRBJ1-2,TGTGCCAGCAGCCTAGGACAGGGGGCGTCTGGCTACACCTTC,CASSLGQGASGYTF
.,TRBV6-5,TRBD1,TRBJ2-3,TGTGCCAGCAGTTTCGGGACAGGGGACTGGGATACGCAGTATTTT,CASSFGTGDWDTQYF
once,TRBV7-9,TRBD1,TRBJ2-5,TGTGCCAGCAGCAGGCGGACAGGGGCAGGGGAGACCCAGTACTTC,CASSRRTGAGETQYF
few,TRBV28,TRBD1,TRBJ1-5,TGTGCCAGCAGACTGACAGGGGTGACCCCTGATTCCCAGCATTTT,CASRLTGVTPDSQHF
.,TRBV7-6,TRBD2,TRBJ2-3,TGTGCCAGCAGCTTAGACGAGCGGGGGGGTCTGACTACGCAGTATTTT,CASSLDERGGLTTQYF
once,TRBV5-1,.,TRBJ1-1,TGCGCCAGCAGCTTGGGATCCGGGGGCACTGAAGCTTTCTTT,CASSLGSGGTEAFF
.,TRBV29-1,TRBD1,TRBJ1-2,TGCAGCGTTGAGGGACAGAACTTCTATGGCTACACCTTC,CSVEGQNFYGYTF
.,TRBV21-1,.,TRBJ2-7,TGTGCCAGCAGCAACCGGTCGGACACTTCCTACGAGCAGTACTTC,CASSNRSDTSYEQYF
.,TRBV20-1,TRBD2,TRBJ2-1,TGCAGTGCTAGTCGCCATGCGGGGGGAAATGAGCAGTTCTTC,CSASRHAGGNEQFF
few,TRBV7-3,TRBD2,TRBJ2-1,TGTGCCAGCAGCTCATCGGGACTAGCGGGTGCGCAGTTCTTC,CASSSSGLAGAQFF
.,TRBV5-1,.,TRBJ1-3,TGCGCCAGCAGCTCCAGGGGTTCTGGAAACACCATATATTTT,CASSSRGSGNTIYF
.,TRBV6-5,.,TRBJ1-2,TGTGCTTACGGGGGGAGTAGGTATGGCTACACCTTC,CAYGGSRYGYTF
.,TRBV7-9,TRBD1,TRBJ1-2,TGTGCCAGCAGCTTAGGACAGGGGTATGGCTACACCTTC,CASSLGQGYGYTF
.,TRBV28,.,TRBJ1-1,TGTGCCAGCAGAGGGACATCTAGAAAAGCTTTCTTT,CASRGTSRKAFF
.,TRBV28,.,TRBJ1-1,TGTGCCAGCAGTCTAACCGCGATGAACACTGAAGCTTTCTTT,CASSLTAMNTEAFF
.,TRBV18,.,TRBJ1-1,TGTGCCAGCTCACCAGGGAGCAGCACTGAAGCTTTCTTT,CASSPGSSTEAFF
.,TRBV24-1,.,TRBJ2-7,TGTGCCACCAGTGATTTGCGGACGGGGTTACAGCAGTACTTC,CATSDLRTGLQQYF
few,TRBV5-5,TRBD1,TRBJ1-2,TGTGCCAGCAGCACAGGGACAGCGAACTATGGCTACACCTTC,CASSTGTANYGYTF
.,TRBV5-8,TRBD1,TRBJ1-5,TGTGCCAGCACCGAGTACAGGGGGCTTAGCAATCAGCCCCAGCATTTT,CASTEYRGLSNQPQHF